Listed here are 19 T cell receptor beta chains from one sample, sequenced in a study of T cells in Graves' hyperthyroidism and ophthalmopathy. TCR beta CDR3 region amplification was performed from RNA transcripts. TCR CDR3 underwent first-round RT-PCR with the HTBI primer set. One entry per CDR3 protein, called by TCRdb with MiXCR from the multiplex PCR reads. The table records 540,000 or so distinct CDR3 sequences, roughly 50% of them present only once. The sequencing sample was made of peripheral blood or thyroid tissue (not recorded which). The receptors originated from an adult woman with Graves' disease, either hyperthyroidism or ophthalmopathy (not recorded which).

This clonotype showed up many times. The V gene is TRBV7-9, the J gene TRBJ2-7, with TRBD1 matching over 7 bases. Germline CDR1 and CDR2: SEHNR and FQNEAQ (reference sequence). The J segment lost 5 bases and the V segment lost 0 bases, leaving 7 bases of the junction unmatched. There are 15 residues in the CDR3. CDR3: CASSLALRGFDEQYF. The CDR3 nucleotides are TGTGCCAGCAGCTTAGCGCTCAGGGGGTTCGACGAGCAGTACTTC.

The J gene is TRBJ1-5, the V gene TRBV5-1, with TRBD1 matching 9 bases. The V gene end was trimmed by 1 base and the J gene end by 4 bases; junction bases not matched to a gene: 3. In germline, CDR1 is SGHRS, CDR2 YFSETQ. This CDR3 region has 15 residues. CDR3 region: CASSLNGQGNQPQHF. For the CDR3, the DNA is TGCGCCAGCAGCTTGAATGGACAGGGGAATCAGCCCCAGCATTTT.

The DNA of the CDR3 is TGCGCCAGCAGCCACGGGTGGGGGACCTACGAGCAGTACTTC. It translates to CASSHGWGTYEQYF. The V gene is TRBV4-1, the J gene TRBJ2-7; D tentatively fits TRBD1 or TRBD2 (5 bases each). Germline V gives CDR1 MGHRA, CDR2 YSYEKL. This CDR3 contains 14 residues. The V end was cut by 3 bases, the J end by 2 bases, with 11 bases between.

The chain carries TRBV29-1 and TRBJ2-7, with 9 bases identical to TRBD1. The CDR3 has 13 amino acids. With V trimmed by 7 bases and J by 6 bases, 10 bases remained unmatched. The germline V gene encodes CDR1 SQVTM and CDR2 ANQGSEA. Here the CDR3 DNA reads TGCAGCGATTGGGGGGGACAGGGATCCGAGCAGTACTTC. Amino acid sequence: CSDWGGQGSEQYF.

This clonotype was recorded many times. The chain links TRBV11-2 to TRBJ2-7; TRBD2 matches 9 bases. The CDR3 sequence is 14 residues long. Germline CDR1 SGHAT, CDR2 FQNNGV. V was pared by 6 bases and J by 6 bases, with 9 bases of the junction left unmatched. The CDR3 sequence is CASRPSGNRPEQYF. As DNA, the CDR3 is TGTGCCAGCAGACCTAGCGGGAACAGACCCGAGCAGTACTTC.

This clonotype was observed many times. The chain joins TRBV2 to TRBJ2-2; possibly TRBD2 for D (5 bases). The CDR3 length is 12 residues. V was trimmed by 7 bases and J by 8 bases, leaving 11 bases between them. Germline loops: CDR1 SNHLY, CDR2 FYNNEI. CDR3 coding DNA: TGTGCCAGCACGGACTCAAGGGGGGAGCTGTTTTTT. Amino acids: CASTDSRGELFF.

This clonotype has a single count. The chain couples TRBV9 to TRBJ1-1, with TRBD1 identical over 8 bases. Germline CDR1 reads SGDLS; CDR2 reads YYNGEE. The junction had 11 bases not matched to a gene; V was cut back by 4 bases and J by 3 bases. The CDR3 has 16 residues. The CDR3 bases are TGTGCCAGCAGCCAGGAGACAGGGGTTGGGGACACTGAAGCTTTCTTT. It is translated as CASSQETGVGDTEAFF.

The chain is built from TRBV7-2 and TRBJ1-5; no clear D gene. Germline lookup yields CDR1 SGHTA and CDR2 FQGNSA. Trimming shortened V by 0 bases and J by 5 bases, and 20 bases separated the two germline ends. The CDR3 contains 18 residues. The CDR3 DNA sequence: TGTGCCAGCAGCTTAGCAAGGGCGGGAGGCTACCAGCATCAGCCCCAGCATTTT. Its protein product is CASSLARAGGYQHQPQHF.

There are many counts of this clonotype. This chain links TRBV15 with TRBJ1-5, with D unclear. Germline CDR1 LNHNV, CDR2 YYDKDF (reference sequence). V was shortened by 0 bases and J by 0 bases, with 3 bases between the two germline ends. The CDR3 is 14 amino acids. The CDR3 DNA is TGTGCCACCAGCAGAGAGCGTAGCAATCAGCCCCAGCATTTT. This translates into CATSRERSNQPQHF.

A few counts support this clonotype. The chain recombines TRBV28 with TRBJ1-2, with D unresolved. The CDR3 has 18 amino acids. Trimming stripped 2 bases from V and 1 base from J, with 20 bases between. The germline V gene encodes CDR1 MDHEN and CDR2 SYDVKM. The CDR3, as DNA: TGTGCCAGCAGTTTAATTTTGGACTCCCGATCCCTTAACTATGGCTACACCTTC. Translating gives CASSLILDSRSLNYGYTF.

This clonotype was counted many times. The chain is built from TRBV13 and TRBJ1-5; TRBD1 is a possible D gene (6 bases). CDR3 size: 16 residues. Germline V gene lookup returns CDR1 PRHDT and CDR2 FYEKMQ (reference sequence). Trimming stripped 6 bases from V and 4 bases from J, with 19 bases between. CDR3 residues: CASSLAGGQGNQPQHF. CDR3 bases: TGTGCCAGCAGTTTGGCCGGGGGGCAGGGGAATCAGCCCCAGCATTTT.

CDR3 sequence (DNA): TGTGCCAGCAGAGACCGGGACAGGGGCAACACTGAAGCTTTCTTT. Translating gives CASRDRDRGNTEAFF. The rearrangement uses TRBV5-4 and TRBJ1-1, with 10 bases lining up with TRBD1. Germline-derived CDR1 and CDR2 are SGHNT and YYREEE (reference sequence). The CDR3 spans 15 residues. J gave up 2 bases and V 5 bases, and 6 bases lay outside the gene matches.

This clonotype has ten or more counts. This chain uses TRBV29-1 with TRBJ2-7, with 8 bases fitting TRBD2. Trimming cost V 7 bases and J 3 bases; bases outside gene matches: 14. Germline-derived CDR1 and CDR2 are SQVTM and ANQGSEA. The CDR3 is made up of 15 amino acids. In DNA form, the CDR3 reads TGCAGCGCCCTACCCATAGCGGGACCGAACTACGAGCAGTACTTC. Encoded protein: CSALPIAGPNYEQYF.

This clonotype was detected ten times or more. This chain links TRBV6-5 with TRBJ2-5; 14 bases align to TRBD2. CDR1 and CDR2 from the germline V gene are MNHEY and SVGAGI. The CDR3 consists of 16 residues. With V trimmed by 5 bases and J by 5 bases, 7 bases remained unmatched. The CDR3 spells CASSGTSGSSRETQYF. The CDR3 DNA is TGTGCCAGCAGTGGGACTAGCGGGAGCAGTAGGGAGACCCAGTACTTC.

About this clonotype: The DNA is omitted, as the CDR3 cannot be located on it reliably, and the CDR3 follows TCRdb's listing. The chain couples TRBV10-2 to TRBJ2-5; the DNA was not compared with TRBD1, the D call given in the table. Germline values: CDR1 WSHSY, CDR2 SAAADI. The CDR3 has 20 amino acids, counting both end residues. The CDR3 loop reads CAIKGQEHLGYTFGSGTQYF.

This clonotype was detected only a few times. CDR3 amino acids: CASRGLDTGELFF. The DNA of the CDR3 is TGTGCCAGCCGGGGCCTTGACACCGGGGAGCTGTTTTTT. This rearrangement joins TRBV6-2 or TRBV6-3 to TRBJ2-2, with D perhaps given as TRBD1 or TRBD2 (5 bases each). The CDR3 is 13 residues long. V was trimmed by 8 bases and J by 3 bases, leaving 10 bases between them. Germline values: CDR1 MNHEY, CDR2 SVGEGT.

This clonotype was observed many times. The genes are TRBV7-2 and TRBJ1-5, with D possibly matching TRBD1 (5 bases). The CDR3 is 14 amino acids. V lost 0 bases, J lost 7 bases, and 10 bases lay in between. The germline V gene encodes CDR1 SGHTA and CDR2 FQGNSA. The CDR3 sequence is CASSLATAGQPQHF. CDR3 DNA: TGTGCCAGCAGCTTAGCGACGGCAGGGCAGCCCCAGCATTTT.

The chain couples TRBV7-2 to TRBJ1-2; 10 nucleotides line up with TRBD1. V gave up 5 bases and J gave up 9 bases; unmatched junction bases: 6. This CDR3 contains 13 residues. CDR1 and CDR2 from the germline V gene are SGHTA and FQGNSA. CDR3 region: CASSGRQGASYTF. CDR3 bases: TGTGCCAGCAGCGGACGACAGGGGGCCAGCTACACCTTC.

The V call is TRBV10-3, the J call TRBJ2-5; D may be TRBD1 or TRBD2 (7 bases each). Germline V gene data show CDR1 as ENHRY and CDR2 as SYGVKD. The length of the CDR3 is 14 residues. DNA for the CDR3: TGTGCAACAGGGGAGGGGGACACCCAAGAGACCCAGTACTTC. Amino acids: CATGEGDTQETQYF.